This TCR beta chain was obtained from a study of T cell repertoires in cytomegalovirus infection. Overall study context: As its CMV epitopes, the study selected recently identified HLA-C-restricted and well-studied HLA-B-restricted targets. Signatures in public TCR beta sequences pointed to both CMV infection and matching HLA type.

General study results and limits: Identification of carriers of CMV plus the relevant HLA was performed using cumulative public TCR beta family frequency. CMV-specific TCR beta clonotypes restricted by HLA-C dominated the ex vivo response.

Worth noting for this clonotype: Its cognate antigen is unknown.

The CDR3 is made up of 16 amino acids. Germline V gene data show CDR1 as SNHLY and CDR2 as FYNNEI. With 6 bases clipped from V and 2 bases from J, the junction kept 11 bases outside the gene matches. In TCRdb, the reads were re-called with MiXCR into one record per CDR3 protein. The top ten clones hold about an eighth of a sample with some 920,000 distinct CDR3 sequences, under 40% of them seen once. Material: cultured CD8+ T cells from PBMCs, obtained from culture after CMV antigen stimulation. The chain is built from TRBV2 and TRBJ2-3; 7 bases match TRBD1. The receptor's source is a human donor in good health (CMV status not recorded). Some clones in this sample may be carry-over from other donors' samples. The CDR3 region has the DNA TGTGCCAGCAGCGGCCCGGGACAGCACCCCACAGATACGCAGTATTTT. Its protein is CASSGPGQHPTDTQYF.